This TCR beta chain comes out of a study of T cell repertoires in cytomegalovirus infection (dated by TCRdb to 2018 to 2020). In terms of the full investigation: The peptide stimulations were aimed at well-studied HLA-B-restricted epitopes as well as recently identified HLA-C-restricted CMV epitopes, whose presentation resists viral immunomodulation. Donor HLA type was relevant to the analysis, as public TCR beta signatures indicated carriage of CMV infection together with the matching HLA type.

The sample's treatment or condition label is to be understood as: in vitro stimulation with specific CMV peptide epitopes to enrich CMV-specific T cells. Sequencing instrument: Illumina HiSeq 1500. TCRdb trimmed public reads at Q25 via fastp, called clones via MiXCR and kept in-frame beta chains. Each CDR3 protein appears once, grouped with its most common genes and DNA. The sample table records about 920,000 distinct CDR3 sequences; 25% to 40% of these occur just once. 13% of the sample rests with the top ten. With respect to this clonotype: The target of this receptor is not known. No qualities accompany the bases; no much larger clone lies one base away.

Spanning cysteine to phenylalanine, the CDR3 consists of 15 amino acids. This entry keeps only the CDR3 DNA: 45 bases, framed from base 1. The germline V gene provides CDR1 LGHNA and CDR2 YNFKEQ. V loses 1 base, J loses 4 bases, and the germline ends lie 14 bases apart. Summary of the overall study and its limitations: The ex vivo response was dominated by HLA-C-restricted CMV-specific TCR beta clonotypes, and the single most frequent clonotype in two of eight donors was supplied by these HLA-C-restricted clonotypes. Carriers of CMV infection plus the relevant HLA type were discriminated by the cumulative frequency of public TCR beta family members in the study cohort and in an independent approximately 340-donor cohort.

The input for sequencing was cultured CD8+ T cells from PBMCs, taken from culture after CMV antigen stimulation. The sequence came from a human donor in good health (CMV status not recorded). Some clones in this sample may be carry-over from other donors' samples. This sequence uses TRBV4-2 and TRBJ2-7, and possibly TRBD2, on 5 matching bases. The CDR3 has the sequence CASSQVLASWYEQYF. Read as DNA, the sequence is TGTGCCAGCAGCCAAGTTTTAGCTAGCTGGTACGAGCAGTACTTC.